A single sample gave rise to the 25 T cell receptor delta chains below, sequenced in a study of γδ T cells in repeated Plasmodium falciparum infection. TCRdb called clones anew from the multiplex PCR reads with CATT. The table has some 100,000 delta-chain clones, around 1.4% seen once; the top ten hold around 8.5%. Flow sorting of PBMC yielded separate Vgamma9/Vdelta2+ and Vdelta2-negative gammadelta T cell populations for bulk repertoire analysis. The sequenced sample was gamma-delta T cells from blood. The receptor set was obtained from a pool of human donors (malaria-infected and uninfected, not separated).

Only a few counts were recorded for this clone. The TCRdb protein, from a much larger clone, departs from this DNA's translation at residue 3, likely by read error; the protein shown derives from the DNA. In DNA, the CDR3 is TGTGCCCTTTCACTAAGTTGGGACACCCGACAGATGTTTTTC. This translates into CALSLSWDTRQMFF. This sequence joins TRDV3 and TRDJ3, with unresolved D. In germline, CDR1 is TVYSNPD, CDR2 GDNSRS (reference sequence). The CDR3 has 14 residues. V shed 5 bases and J shed 4 bases, with 12 bases lying between them.

This clone was seen many times. The protein held in TCRdb is that of a much larger clone and does not match this DNA's translation at residue 13, likely because of a read error; the protein shown is translated from the DNA. The genes are TRDV2 and TRDJ2; 10 bases are a match to TRDD3. Germline CDR1 GEAIGNYY, CDR2 EKD. J was trimmed by 5 bases and V by 3 bases; bases with no gene match: 20. The CDR3 covers 20 residues. The CDR3 sequence: CACDPVYPSTGGCGTAQLFF. The CDR3 DNA is TGTGCCTGTGACCCTGTATATCCCAGTACTGGGGGATGCGGCACAGCACAACTCTTCTTT.

This clone was seen at least ten times. CDR3 protein: CAYSFGGIRGKLIF. For the CDR3, the DNA is TGTGCCTATAGCTTCGGAGGGATACGGGGTAAACTCATCTTT. The V and J genes are TRDV3 and TRDJ1; TRDD3 matches at 8 bases. This CDR3 comprises 14 residues. The V gene end was trimmed by 4 bases and the J gene end by 7 bases; junction bases not matched to a gene: 14. Per germline, CDR1 TVYSNPD and CDR2 GDNSRS (reference sequence).

The gene calls are TRDV1 and TRDJ1; maybe TRDD2 (6 bases). TCRdb records no J gene; here it was assigned by comparing the DNA to germline. Germline-derived CDR1 and CDR2 are TSWWSYY and QGS. Trimming cost V 2 bases and J 0 bases, with 16 bases left between them. The CDR3 runs 17 residues. The CDR3 DNA follows: TGTGCTCTTGGGGAATTCTTCCTCGGGAGGTACACCGATAAACTCATCTTT. It is translated as CALGEFFLGRYTDKLIF.

This clone was seen a handful of times. It differs at one base from a far larger clone, so likely a read error. This specimen includes other DNA sequences encoding the same CDR3. V usage is TRDV1 and J usage is TRDJ1; D perhaps matches TRDD3 (6 bases). The J gene, absent from TCRdb, was called here by matching the DNA to germline. Germline CDR1 TSWWSYY, CDR2 QGS. CDR3 size: 21 residues. Trimming shortened V by 3 bases and J by 0 bases, and 29 bases separated the two germline ends. The CDR3: CALGELVLPKGGVFYTDKLIF. The CDR3 coding sequence is TGTGCTCTTGGGGAGCTCGTTTTACCCAAGGGGGGAGTTTTCTACACCGATAAACTCATCTTT.

Notes on this clone: The protein that TCRdb holds for this DNA derives from a much larger clone and differs from the translated DNA at residue 3, which likely indicates a read error; the protein shown here is translated from the DNA. The chain combines TRDV1 with TRDJ2, with 9 bases that match TRDD3. The J gene, absent from TCRdb, was called here by matching the DNA to germline. Germline-derived CDR1 and CDR2 are TSWWSYY and QGS. The CDR3 consists of 26 residues. CDR3 residues: CAPGELALPMKLGDSPSLALTAQLFF. The CDR3 DNA sequence: TGTGCTCCTGGGGAACTAGCGCTTCCTATGAAGCTGGGGGATTCTCCTTCCTTAGCTTTGACAGCACAACTCTTCTTT.

For this clone: TCRdb has a much larger clone's protein, which differs at residue 13 from the translation of this DNA, likely because of a read error; what is shown is the protein translated from the DNA. The chain is built from TRDV1 and TRDJ1, with 10 nucleotides matching TRDD3. Because TCRdb records no J gene, it was assigned here through a match of the DNA to germline. This CDR3 is 20 amino acids long. Per germline, CDR1 TSWWSYY and CDR2 QGS. V shed 0 bases, J shed 0 bases, and the junction held 13 bases outside the gene matches. CDR3 DNA sequence: TGTGCTCTTGGGGAACTTGGAAGATGGGGGATACTTGGGTACACCGATAAACTCATCTTT. Protein product: CALGELGRWGILGYTDKLIF.

This clone showed up just a few times. Since a far larger clone is one base different, this is likely a read error. Other DNA sequences in this specimen translate into the identical CDR3. The J gene has no call, while the V gene is TRDV1; the table's D call TRDD3 went unverified against the DNA. The CDR3 loop spans 16 amino acids. Germline CDR1 is TSWWSYY and CDR2 is QGS. The chain's CDR3 is CALGGLPWFYTDKLIF. CDR3 DNA: TGTGCTCTTGGGGGCCTTCCTTGGTTTTACACCGATAAGCTCATCTTT.

In its sample, this clone was seen many times. V gene TRDV2 combines with J gene TRDJ3, with D maybe TRDD3 (5 bases). The CDR3 is made up of 17 amino acids. Germline CDR1 reads GEAIGNYY; CDR2 reads EKD. The V gene lost 2 bases and the J gene lost 3 bases, with 13 bases spanning the gap. The CDR3 bases are TGTGCCTGTGACAAGAGGGATTGGGACTGGGACACCCGACAGATGTTTTTC. Residues: CACDKRDWDWDTRQMFF.

This clone was detected ten times or more. Only one base separates this from a far larger clonotype, so it likely reflects a read error. In the same sample, other DNA sequences code for this CDR3. The chain recombines TRDV2 with TRDJ1; 10 bases map to TRDD3. Germline V lookup: CDR1 GEAIGNYY, CDR2 EKD. The CDR3 spans 16 residues. CDR3 nucleotide sequence: TGTGCCTGTGAGAAGATGGGGGATACCCTGAAGGATAAACTCATCTTC. Amino acid sequence: CACEKMGDTLKDKLIF.

This clone was seen a handful of times. A read error likely explains why the TCRdb protein, taken from a much larger clone, differs from this DNA's translation at residue 7; the protein shown is translated from the DNA. The chain links TRDV2 to TRDJ1; D remains unclear. Germline V lookup: CDR1 GEAIGNYY, CDR2 EKD. CDR3 size: 15 residues. Trimming removed 0 bases from V and 0 bases from J, with 10 bases in between. The DNA for the CDR3 is TGTGCCTGTGACACCGGAGAGACTCACACCGATAAACTCATCTTT. This translates into CACDTGETHTDKLIF.

This clone has just a few counts. The protein recorded in TCRdb matches a much larger clone and deviates from this DNA's translation at residue 6, suggesting a read error; the protein here is obtained by translating the DNA. The V gene call reads TRDV1; no J gene was called; the table names TRDD3, a call not compared with the DNA. Germline CDR1 TSWWSYY, CDR2 QGS. CDR3 length: 22 residues. CDR3 amino acids: CALGEALRLAYKRLGAPGGLIF. CDR3 DNA: TGTGCTCTTGGGGAAGCTCTTAGGTTGGCCTACAAGAGGCTGGGGGCCCCGGGTGGGCTCATCTTT.

Points on this clone: A far larger clone differs by one base, so this is likely a read error. Other DNA sequences in the sample encode the same CDR3. The chain couples TRDV1 to TRDJ1, with 10 bases matching TRDD3. Germline V gene lookup returns CDR1 TSWWSYY and CDR2 QGS. There are 23 residues in the CDR3. The CDR3, as DNA: TGTGCTCTTGGGGAACCCTCCCTCCTACGTTTATACTGGGGGATTTACTATGACGATAAACTCATCTTC. Residues: CALGEPSLLRLYWGIYYDDKLIF.

Of note for this clone: This DNA's translation and the protein TCRdb lists, from a much larger clone, do not match at residue 12, likely due to a read error; the protein shown is translated from the DNA. The chain links TRDV1 to TRDJ1; 11 bases line up with TRDD3. Germline matching of the DNA provided the J gene here, since TCRdb leaves it blank. Germline CDR1 TSWWSYY, CDR2 QGS. Trimming at V came to 9 bases and at J to 9 bases, leaving 15 bases not matched to a gene. The CDR3 has 15 residues. CDR3 sequence: CALDGGYALRDELIF. For the CDR3, the DNA is TGTGCTCTCGATGGGGGATACGCGTTGCGGGATGAACTCATCTTT.

This clone showed up just a few times. This likely traces to a read error, being one base from a far larger clone. The rearrangement links TRDV3 to TRDJ1, with D possibly TRDD3 on 5 matching bases. TCRdb lists no J gene, so it was determined here by aligning the DNA to germline. The V gene's germline CDR1 is TVYSNPD and CDR2 GDNSRS (reference sequence). Deletions cut 4 bases from V and 0 bases from J, with 36 bases between. CDR3 length: 21 residues. The CDR3 nucleotides read TGTGCCTCGGCGACCCGGGGACCCAGGGTGACTCTGTCGCGATACACCGATAAACTCATCTTT. This sequence encodes CASATRGPRVTLSRYTDKLIF.

The table lists this clone with many counts. The genes are TRDV1 and TRDJ1; 13 bases are shared with TRDD3. CDR1 and CDR2 from the germline V gene are TSWWSYY and QGS. This CDR3 has 21 amino acids. Unmatched junction bases numbered 21, after V lost 0 bases and J lost 8 bases. The CDR3 DNA follows: TGTGCTCTTGGGGAACTATATCCTACCTACTGGGGGATACGCGGACAAGGAAAACTCATCTTT. As protein: CALGELYPTYWGIRGQGKLIF.

This clone has at least ten counts. V and J are TRDV2 and TRDJ1; 13 bases are a match to TRDD3. Matching the DNA to germline supplied the J gene, which TCRdb does not give. Germline CDR1 is GEAIGNYY and CDR2 is EKD. V lost 3 bases and J lost 4; bases outside the gene matches: 22. The length of the CDR3 is 21 residues. This chain's CDR3 is CACDPRSTTGGYARYNDKLIF. CDR3 nucleotides: TGTGCCTGTGACCCCAGATCTACGACTGGGGGATACGCGCGGTATAACGATAAACTCATCTTT.

This clone was picked up a small number of times. The mismatch at residue 16 between this DNA's translation and the TCRdb protein of a much larger clone likely reflects a read error; the protein shown is translated from the DNA. The chain combines TRDV1 with TRDJ1; TRDD2 agrees at 9 bases. CDR1 is TSWWSYY and CDR2 is QGS in the germline V gene. The CDR3 spans 21 residues. J gave up 3 bases and V 5 bases, and 25 bases lay outside the gene matches. CDR3 bases: TGTGCTCTTGGGAAACCTTCCTACTGGAGGCGTGATCCGTCTGACGCCGATAAACTCATCTTT. Protein sequence: CALGKPSYWRRDPSDADKLIF.

Remarks on this clone: This likely traces to a read error, being one base from a far larger clone. Other DNA sequences of this sample code for an identical CDR3. The V gene is TRDV2, the J gene TRDJ1; 10 nucleotides line up with TRDD3. Because TCRdb records no J gene, it was assigned here through a match of the DNA to germline. CDR3 length: 19 residues. The V gene's germline CDR1 is GEAIGNYY and CDR2 EKD. The DNA for the CDR3 is TGTGCCTGCGACACGGTGGGGGATACTGGGGGATTTGACACCGATAAACTCATCTTT. As protein: CACDTVGDTGGFDTDKLIF.

This clone was seen a few times. TCRdb attributes to this sequence the protein of a much larger clone, which differs from the DNA translation at residue 6; a read error is likely, and the protein displayed is translated from the DNA. This chain uses TRDV3 with TRDJ1; D is perhaps TRDD2 or TRDD3 (9 bases each). Germline matching of the DNA provided the J gene here, since TCRdb leaves it blank. CDR1 is TVYSNPD and CDR2 is GDNSRS in the germline V gene (reference sequence). The ends were cut back, 5 bases at V and 0 bases at J, with 43 bases in the middle. This CDR3 contains 23 residues. The CDR3 DNA sequence: TGTGCCGGGGAAGTCCCTTCCTACTTAGAAACTGGGGGAAAAAAGCGGTACACCGATAAACTCATCTTT. Amino acid sequence: CAGEVPSYLETGGKKRYTDKLIF.

In regard to this clone: This DNA's translation differs at residue 11 from TCRdb's protein, which comes from a much larger clone; a read error is likely, and the protein shown is translated from the DNA. The rearrangement joins TRDV2 to TRDJ1, with D perhaps TRDD3 (5 bases). TCRdb supplies no J gene; here it was assigned by aligning the nucleotide sequence to germline. Germline V gene lookup returns CDR1 GEAIGNYY and CDR2 EKD. Trimming cost V 2 bases and J 3 bases, with 18 bases left between them. The CDR3 spans 16 residues. Here the CDR3 DNA reads TGTGCCTGTGACAAAAGGGATCCGGTTTACGCCGATAAACTCATCTTT. Its translation is CACDKRDPVYADKLIF.

This clone was detected ten times or more. The rearrangement links TRDV1 to TRDJ1, with D tentatively TRDD3 (6 bases). V was pared by 4 bases and J by 3 bases, with 24 bases between. Germline V lookup: CDR1 TSWWSYY, CDR2 QGS. The CDR3 has 18 amino acids. CDR3 coding DNA: TGTGCTCTTGGGGCTCTCAGGCGGACTAGGGATAAGTCCGATAAACTCATCTTT. It is translated as CALGALRRTRDKSDKLIF.

This clone was observed a few times. It is likely a read error: a sequence one base away is far more abundant. The identical CDR3 is also encoded by other nucleotide sequences in the sample. The genes are TRDV2 and TRDJ1, with 13 bases identical to TRDD3. Germline V gives CDR1 GEAIGNYY, CDR2 EKD. This CDR3 has 19 residues. CDR3: CACSTSPKTGGYASDKLIF. The CDR3 DNA sequence: TGTGCCTGTTCTACTTCACCCAAAACTGGGGGATACGCTTCCGATAAACTCATCTTC.

In regard to this clone: TCRdb assigns this DNA the protein of a much larger clone, which departs from its translation at residue 3; this likely reflects a read error, and the protein shown comes from translating the DNA. CDR3 DNA: TGTGCCCGTGACACGTTGGGGGATACCCGGGGACTCATCTTT. Amino acid sequence: CARDTLGDTRGLIF. V gene TRDV2 combines with J gene TRDJ1; 10 bases map to TRDD3. The CDR3 contains 14 residues. Per the germline V gene, CDR1 is GEAIGNYY and CDR2 is EKD.

This clone was counted between two and nine times. The protein that TCRdb holds for this DNA derives from a much larger clone and differs from the translated DNA at residue 5, which likely indicates a read error; the protein shown here is translated from the DNA. The CDR3: CALGTPVGPDWGILTYTDKLIF. CDR3 DNA sequence: TGTGCTCTTGGGACCCCTGTTGGGCCTGACTGGGGGATATTGACGTACACCGATAAACTCATCTTT. This chain joins TRDV1 and TRDJ1; 11 nucleotides match TRDD3. The J gene, absent from TCRdb, was called here by matching the DNA to germline. The CDR3 totals 22 residues. Trimming cost V 5 bases and J 0 bases; bases outside gene matches: 23. Germline V gene lookup returns CDR1 TSWWSYY and CDR2 QGS.